This TCR beta chain was captured in a study of shared clonotypes between healthy human individuals. Sequencing was performed with immunoSEQ multiplex PCR; in TCRdb, only in-frame clones are kept and a portion is missing. The data contain about 2.4 million clones, 93% of them singletons. Sequenced material: naive CD4+ T cells from PBMCs. Subset specified: CD45RA+ positively selected. The TCR sequence derives from a man between 18 and 29 years old in good health. Some clones in this sample may be carry-over from other donors' samples.

The CDR3 DNA follows: TGTGCCGGGGGGAGCGGGGGACCTGGAAACACCATATATTTT. This encodes CAGGSGGPGNTIYF. The chain has TRBV19 and TRBJ1-3; tentative D call: TRBD1 (5 bases). In germline, CDR1 is LNHDA, CDR2 SQIVND (reference sequence). Trimming removed 11 bases from V and 2 bases from J, with 16 bases in between. This CDR3 is 14 amino acids long.